Listed here are 9 T cell receptor beta chains from one sample, sequenced in a study of vaccination effects on CD4 cells after COVID-19. TCRdb's copy holds only in-frame clones and misses some; the assay was immunoSEQ multiplex PCR. The data contain approximately 47,000 clones, about three quarters of them singletons. Having been cultured for less than 13 days, the cells underwent CD4+ T cell isolation. These TCRs are of unknown antigen specificity. The source was CD4+ T cells from PBMCs cultured without peptide, collected before COVID-19 vaccination. Receptors were obtained from a human donor who had a prior SARS-CoV-2 infection.

The chain links TRBV5-8 to TRBJ1-1; maybe TRBD1 (6 bases). In germline, CDR1 is SGHTS, CDR2 YDEGEE. V was shortened by 4 bases and J by 6 bases, with 16 bases between the two germline ends. The CDR3 runs to 14 residues. Written as DNA, the CDR3 is TGTGCCAGCAGCCATTACGGGACACTACCTGAAGCTTTCTTT. This sequence encodes CASSHYGTLPEAFF. Full variable domain (outside the CDR3, taken from reference TRBV5-8 and TRBJ1-1): EAGVTQSPTHLIKTRGQQATLRCSPISGHTSVYWYQQALGLGLQFLLWYDEGEERNRGNFPPRFSGRQFPNYSSELNVNALELEDSALYLCASSHYGTLPEAFFGQGTRLTVV.

This clone has just a few counts. The rearrangement uses TRBV9 and TRBJ1-2; 10 bases are shared with TRBD1. V lost 2 bases and J lost 4; bases outside the gene matches: 8. This CDR3 is 16 amino acids long. Germline V CDR1 and CDR2: SGDLS, YYNGEE. Here the CDR3 reads CASSVEPRTGGYGYTF. In DNA form, the CDR3 reads TGTGCCAGCAGCGTCGAACCCAGGACAGGGGGCTATGGCTACACCTTC.

The chain recombines TRBV11-3 with TRBJ2-7, with 8 bases fitting TRBD1. Germline trimming cut 0 bases from V and 2 bases from J; bases unmatched to any gene: 9. CDR3 size: 17 residues. CDR1 is SGHNT and CDR2 is YENEEA in the germline V gene. CDR3 loop: CASSLEGQVGLAYEQYF. For the CDR3, the DNA is TGTGCCAGCAGCTTAGAGGGACAGGTTGGACTTGCCTACGAGCAGTACTTC.

The chain couples TRBV10-3 to TRBJ2-7; D unclear. Looked up from germline, CDR1 is ENHRY and CDR2 is SYGVKD. The CDR3 has 12 residues. V was cut by 3 bases and J by 9 bases, with 12 bases left in between. CDR3 coding DNA: TGTGCCATCAGTGACCTGAACTCCGCGCAGTACTTC. Translated, it gives CAISDLNSAQYF.

This chain connects TRBV10-3 to TRBJ2-7; 7 bases line up with TRBD2. The CDR3 spans 15 residues. Germline V lookup: CDR1 ENHRY, CDR2 SYGVKD. With 2 bases clipped from V and 3 bases from J, the junction kept 7 bases outside the gene matches. DNA for the CDR3: TGTGCCATCAGTGAGATGGCGGGGGTCGACTACGAGCAGTACTTC. As protein: CAISEMAGVDYEQYF.

J is TRBJ2-5 and V is TRBV21-1; the table's D call of TRBD1 was not tested on the DNA. TRBV21-1 is a recognized pseudogene. The CDR3 has 14 residues. The DNA of the CDR3 is TGTGCCAGAAAGACAGGGCGGGATGTGGAGACCCAGTACTTC. Translated: CARKTGRDVETQYF.

The chain carries TRBV25-1 and TRBJ2-3, with 16 bases that match TRBD2. This CDR3 region has 18 residues. With 8 bases clipped from V and 0 bases from J, the junction kept 8 bases outside the gene matches. Germline V gene data show CDR1 as MGHDK and CDR2 as SYGVNS. The CDR3: CASGGLAGGPGSTDTQYF. In DNA form, the CDR3 reads TGTGCCAGCGGGGGACTAGCGGGGGGGCCTGGAAGCACAGATACGCAGTATTTT. Looking up the rest from reference TRBV25-1 and TRBJ2-3 gives the full variable domain: EADIYQTPRYLVIGTGKKITLECSQTMGHDKMYWYQQDPGMELHLIHYSYGVNSTEKGDLSSESTVSRIRTEHFPLTLESARPSHTSQYLCASGGLAGGPGSTDTQYFGPGTRLTVL.

For the CDR3, the DNA is TGTGCCAGCAGCTTAGTTAGGGCAGGGCCGAACACCGGGGAGCTGTTTTTT. It specifies CASSLVRAGPNTGELFF. The V gene is TRBV13, the J gene TRBJ2-2; D is perhaps TRBD1 (5 bases). CDR3 length: 17 residues. Germline CDR1 reads PRHDT; CDR2 reads FYEKMQ (reference sequence). The V end lost 1 base, the J end lost 0 bases, and 12 bases lay between the germline ends.

The chain links TRBV5-4 to TRBJ2-7; D not certain. V was shortened by 1 base and J by 3 bases, with 2 bases between the two germline ends. This CDR3 comprises 11 residues. Germline V gene data show CDR1 as SGHNT and CDR2 as YYREEE (reference sequence). The CDR3 nucleotides are TGTGCCAGCAGCTTGTACTACGAGCAGTACTTC. Its translation: CASSLYYEQYF. The variable domain in full, completed from reference TRBV5-4 and TRBJ2-7, reads ETGVTQSPTHLIKTRGQQVTLRCSSQSGHNTVSWYQQALGQGPQFIFQYYREEENGRGNFPPRFSGLQFPNYSSELNVNALELDDSALYLCASSLYYEQYFGPGTRLTVT.